This TCR beta chain was sequenced during a study of read filtering for tumor transcriptome and immune sequencing. Background on the study: By R-ISS, stages I, II and III held approximately 8, 17 and 7 patients. Transcriptome libraries were built from DNase-treated RNA. TCR-mapped reads were about 3.5 to 10.27 million with IR-seq versus roughly 80 to 1,300 with RNA-seq.

This library used about 360 ng RNA and molecular barcoded adaptors spanning alpha/delta and beta/gamma chains. TCRdb used MiXCR to reprocess the reads, holding one entry per CDR3 protein. The sample holds about 22,000 distinct CDR3 sequences; roughly 13% are singletons and the top ten take approximately 70%. Trimming cost V 0 bases and J 5 bases, with 15 bases left between them. CDR1 is LGHNA and CDR2 is YNFKEQ in the germline V gene. The CDR3 extends over 16 amino acids. Study findings and constraints: Without single-read clonotypes, shared clonotype proportions correlated more between IR-seq and RNA-seq.

In this sample, this clonotype turned up many times. Its target is not known. The sequence came from a donor aged 40 or older with multiple myeloma. The sequencing input was a population of CD138-negative cells sorted from bone marrow. J is TRBJ2-3 and V is TRBV4-2; perhaps D is TRBD1 or TRBD2 (6 bases each). The CDR3 DNA reads TGTGCCAGCAGCCAAGATTCGGGGGCGGGACGAGATACGCAGTATTTT. This gives the protein CASSQDSGAGRDTQYF.